This T cell receptor beta chain originates from a study of identical twins. TCRdb re-called the 5' RACE reads through MiXCR, storing one row per CDR3 protein. The sample comprises some 460,000 distinct CDR3 sequences, 13% to 15% of which are singletons, and approximately 0.52% rests with the top ten. Whole-study findings and limits: Model-predicted out-of-frame TCR alpha sharing fell below observed values in monozygotic twins.

V dropped 12 bases and J dropped 0 bases, with 10 bases sitting between them. This CDR3 region has 13 residues. CDR1 KGHDR and CDR2 SFDVKD come from the germline V gene. Of note for this clonotype: Its antigen is as yet unknown.

The same data also contributed to another study, on yellow fever vaccine responses in identical twins. That study adds: Twins' vaccine T cell responses were reported to seem partly convergent and partly personalized.

Sequences were obtained from CD4+ T cells sorted from blood. V is TRBV24-1 and J is TRBJ1-4; D remains ambiguous. The TCR originated in a woman under 30 in good health. The CDR3: CAADYATNEKLFF. The CDR3 DNA is TGTGCCGCGGACTACGCAACTAATGAAAAACTGTTTTTT.